Only one count was recorded for the clone carrying this T cell receptor beta chain. The antigen remains unidentified. This sample is part of a study of STAT3 mutations in large granular lymphocyte leukemia. Notes on the study in general: A small but highly pathogenic clone may have been missed. Every T-cell large granular lymphocyte leukemia patient had at least one immunodominant TCR beta clonotype. Clonal expansion was inferred from samples taken at other timepoints.

Data came from immunoSEQ multiplex PCR; TCRdb stores just in-frame clones and leaves some out. The table has 10,000 to 15,000 clones, 90% seen once. CDR1 is SEHNR and CDR2 is FQNEAQ in the germline V gene (reference sequence). The CDR3 runs 14 residues. The V gene lost 4 bases and the J gene lost 6 bases, with 14 bases spanning the gap. Sequenced sample: peripheral blood mononuclear cells. The sequence derives from a man in his forties with T-cell large granular lymphocyte leukemia. Some clones in this sample may be carry-over from other donors' samples. V and J are TRBV7-9 and TRBJ2-3, with D tentatively TRBD1 or TRBD2 (5 bases each). The CDR3 is CASSSWDRGDTQYF. In nucleotides, the CDR3 is TGTGCCAGCAGCTCCTGGGACCGAGGGGATACGCAGTATTTT.